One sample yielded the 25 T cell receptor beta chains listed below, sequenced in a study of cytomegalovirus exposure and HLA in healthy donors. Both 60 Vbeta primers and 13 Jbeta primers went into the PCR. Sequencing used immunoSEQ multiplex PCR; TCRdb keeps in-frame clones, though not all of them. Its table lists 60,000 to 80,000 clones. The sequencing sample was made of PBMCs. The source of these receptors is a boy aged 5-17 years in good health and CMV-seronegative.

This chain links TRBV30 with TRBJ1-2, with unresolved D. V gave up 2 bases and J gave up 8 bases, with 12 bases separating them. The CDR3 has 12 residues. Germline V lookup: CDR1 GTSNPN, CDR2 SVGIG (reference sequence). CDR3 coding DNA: TGTGCCTGGAGTCGAAGTCTCTACGGCTACACCTTC. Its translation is CAWSRSLYGYTF.

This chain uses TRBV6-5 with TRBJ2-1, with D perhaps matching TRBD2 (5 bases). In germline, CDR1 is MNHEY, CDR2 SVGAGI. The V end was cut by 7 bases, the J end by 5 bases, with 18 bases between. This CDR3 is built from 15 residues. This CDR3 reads CASKRVGLQDNEQFF. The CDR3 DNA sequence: TGTGCCAGCAAACGTGTTGGACTTCAAGACAATGAGCAGTTCTTC.

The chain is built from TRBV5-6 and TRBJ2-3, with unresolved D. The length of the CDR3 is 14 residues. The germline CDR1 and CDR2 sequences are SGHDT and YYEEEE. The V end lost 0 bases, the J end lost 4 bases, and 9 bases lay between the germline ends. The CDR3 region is CASSLGNGADTQYF. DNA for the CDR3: TGTGCCAGCAGCTTGGGAAACGGTGCAGATACGCAGTATTTT. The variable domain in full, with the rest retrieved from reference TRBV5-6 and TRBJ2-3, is DAGVTQSPTHLIKTRGQQVTLRCSPKSGHDTVSWYQQALGQGPQFIFQYYEEEERQRGNFPDRFSGHQFPNYSSELNVNALLLGDSALYLCASSLGNGADTQYFGPGTRLTVL.

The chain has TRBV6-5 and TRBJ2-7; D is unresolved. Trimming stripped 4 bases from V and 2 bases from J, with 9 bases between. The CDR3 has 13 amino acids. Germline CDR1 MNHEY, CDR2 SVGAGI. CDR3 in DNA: TGTGCCAGCAGTTTTACCTACGCCTACGAGCAGTACTTC. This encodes CASSFTYAYEQYF.

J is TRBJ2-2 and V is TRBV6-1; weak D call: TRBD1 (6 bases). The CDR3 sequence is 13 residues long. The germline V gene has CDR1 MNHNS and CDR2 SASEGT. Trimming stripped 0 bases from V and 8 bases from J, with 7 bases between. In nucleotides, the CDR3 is TGTGCCAGCAGTGAAGCAGGACAGGGGGAGCTGTTTTTT. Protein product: CASSEAGQGELFF.

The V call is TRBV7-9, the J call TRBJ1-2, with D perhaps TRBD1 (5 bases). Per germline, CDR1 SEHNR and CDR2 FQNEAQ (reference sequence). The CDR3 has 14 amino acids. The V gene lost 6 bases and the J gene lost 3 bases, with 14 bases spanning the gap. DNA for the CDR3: TGTGCCAGCAGTCCCTGGGGGGTGGACTATGGCTACACCTTC. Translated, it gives CASSPWGVDYGYTF.

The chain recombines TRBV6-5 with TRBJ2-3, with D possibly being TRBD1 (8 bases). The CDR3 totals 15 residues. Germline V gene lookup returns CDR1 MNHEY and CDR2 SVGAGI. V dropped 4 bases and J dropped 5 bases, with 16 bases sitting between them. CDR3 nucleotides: TGTGCCAGCAGTTCCCCAGGGGGCGGGGGAGATACGCAGTATTTT. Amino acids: CASSSPGGGGDTQYF.

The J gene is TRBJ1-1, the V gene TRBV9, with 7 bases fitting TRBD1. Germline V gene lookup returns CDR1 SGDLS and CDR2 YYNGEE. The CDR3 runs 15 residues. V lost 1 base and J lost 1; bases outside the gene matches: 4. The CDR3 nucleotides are TGTGCCAGCAGCGTAAGGGACAGTTCGAACACTGAAGCTTTCTTT. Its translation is CASSVRDSSNTEAFF. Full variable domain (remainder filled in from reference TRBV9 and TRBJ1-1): DSGVTQTPKHLITATGQRVTLRCSPRSGDLSVYWYQQSLDQGLQFLIQYYNGEERAKGNILERFSAQQFPDLHSELNLSSLELGDSALYFCASSVRDSSNTEAFFGQGTRLTVV.

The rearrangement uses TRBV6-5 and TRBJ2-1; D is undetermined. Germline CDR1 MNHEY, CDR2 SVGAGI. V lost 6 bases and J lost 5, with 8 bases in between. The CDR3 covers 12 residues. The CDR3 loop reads CASSLRDNEQFF. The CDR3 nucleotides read TGTGCCAGCAGCCTCCGGGACAATGAGCAGTTCTTC.

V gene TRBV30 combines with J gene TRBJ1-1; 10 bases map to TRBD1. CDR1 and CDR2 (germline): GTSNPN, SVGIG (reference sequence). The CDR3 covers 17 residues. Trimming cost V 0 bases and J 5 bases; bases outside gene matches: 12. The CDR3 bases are TGTGCCTGGAGTGTACGGGGTGACAGGGGGCCGCGGACTGAAGCTTTCTTT. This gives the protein CAWSVRGDRGPRTEAFF.

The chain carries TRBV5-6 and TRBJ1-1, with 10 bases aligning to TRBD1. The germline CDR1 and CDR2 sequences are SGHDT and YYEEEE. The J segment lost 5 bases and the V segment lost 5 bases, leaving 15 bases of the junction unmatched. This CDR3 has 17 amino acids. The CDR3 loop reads CASRREAGTGVVTEAFF. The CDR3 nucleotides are TGTGCCAGCAGAAGGGAAGCCGGGACAGGGGTGGTTACTGAAGCTTTCTTT. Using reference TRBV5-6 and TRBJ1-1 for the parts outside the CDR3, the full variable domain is DAGVTQSPTHLIKTRGQQVTLRCSPKSGHDTVSWYQQALGQGPQFIFQYYEEEERQRGNFPDRFSGHQFPNYSSELNVNALLLGDSALYLCASRREAGTGVVTEAFFGQGTRLTVV.

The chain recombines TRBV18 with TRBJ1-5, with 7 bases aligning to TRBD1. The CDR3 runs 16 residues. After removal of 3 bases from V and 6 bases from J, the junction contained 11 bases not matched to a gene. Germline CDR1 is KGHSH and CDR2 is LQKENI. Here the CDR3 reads CASSPSTGDPSQPQHF. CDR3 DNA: TGTGCCAGCTCACCTTCAACAGGGGACCCCTCTCAGCCCCAGCATTTT.

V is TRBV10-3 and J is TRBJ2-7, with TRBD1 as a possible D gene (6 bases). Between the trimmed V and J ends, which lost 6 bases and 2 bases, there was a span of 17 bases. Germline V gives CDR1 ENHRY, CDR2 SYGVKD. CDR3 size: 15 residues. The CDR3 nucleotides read TGTGCCATCAGCGAGAGGACAGTCGGGCCCTACGAGCAGTACTTC. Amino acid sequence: CAISERTVGPYEQYF.

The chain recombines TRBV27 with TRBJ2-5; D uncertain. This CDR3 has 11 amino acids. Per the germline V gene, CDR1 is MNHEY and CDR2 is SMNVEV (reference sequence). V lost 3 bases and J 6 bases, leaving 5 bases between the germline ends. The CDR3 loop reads CASSFEQTQYF. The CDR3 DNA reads TGTGCCAGCAGTTTTGAGCAGACCCAGTACTTC.

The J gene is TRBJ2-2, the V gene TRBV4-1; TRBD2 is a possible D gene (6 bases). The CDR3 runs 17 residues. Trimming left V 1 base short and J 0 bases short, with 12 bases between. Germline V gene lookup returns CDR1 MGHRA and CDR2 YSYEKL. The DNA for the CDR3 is TGCGCCAGCAGCCAAGGAGCGGGTCAGTCGAACACCGGGGAGCTGTTTTTT. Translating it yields CASSQGAGQSNTGELFF.

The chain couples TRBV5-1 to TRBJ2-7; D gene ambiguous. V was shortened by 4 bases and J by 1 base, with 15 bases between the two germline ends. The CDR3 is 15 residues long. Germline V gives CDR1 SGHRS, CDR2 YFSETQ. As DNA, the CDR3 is TGCGCCAGCAGCGTTAACAGCCAAAGGTCCTACGAGCAGTACTTC. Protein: CASSVNSQRSYEQYF. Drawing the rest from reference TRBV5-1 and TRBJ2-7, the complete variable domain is KAGVTQTPRYLIKTRGQQVTLSCSPISGHRSVSWYQQTPGQGLQFLFEYFSETQRNKGNFPGRFSGRQFSNSRSEMNVSTLELGDSALYLCASSVNSQRSYEQYFGPGTRLTVT.

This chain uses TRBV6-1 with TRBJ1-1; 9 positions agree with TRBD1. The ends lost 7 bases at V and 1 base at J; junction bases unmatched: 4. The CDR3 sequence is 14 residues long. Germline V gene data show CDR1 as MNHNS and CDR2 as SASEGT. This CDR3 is CASIATGGNTEAFF. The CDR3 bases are TGTGCCAGCATTGCGACAGGGGGGAACACTGAAGCTTTCTTT.

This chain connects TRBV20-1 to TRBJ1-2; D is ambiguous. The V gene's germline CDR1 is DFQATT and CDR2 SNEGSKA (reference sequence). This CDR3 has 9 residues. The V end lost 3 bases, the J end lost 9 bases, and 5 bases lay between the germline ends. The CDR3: CSASTSYTF. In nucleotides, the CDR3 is TGCAGTGCTAGTACTAGCTACACCTTC.

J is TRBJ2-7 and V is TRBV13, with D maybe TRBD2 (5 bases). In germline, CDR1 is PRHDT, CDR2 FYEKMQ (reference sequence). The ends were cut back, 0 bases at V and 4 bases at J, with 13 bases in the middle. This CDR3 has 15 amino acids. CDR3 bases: TGTGCCAGCAGCTTAGGCTCAATCGGGGTTTACGAGCAGTACTTC. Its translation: CASSLGSIGVYEQYF.

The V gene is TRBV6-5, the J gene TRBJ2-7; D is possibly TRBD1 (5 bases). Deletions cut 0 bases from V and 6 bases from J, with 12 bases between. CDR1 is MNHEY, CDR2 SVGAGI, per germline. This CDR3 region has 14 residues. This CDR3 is CASSYSIQGGEQYF. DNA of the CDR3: TGTGCCAGCAGTTACTCGATCCAGGGTGGCGAGCAGTACTTC.

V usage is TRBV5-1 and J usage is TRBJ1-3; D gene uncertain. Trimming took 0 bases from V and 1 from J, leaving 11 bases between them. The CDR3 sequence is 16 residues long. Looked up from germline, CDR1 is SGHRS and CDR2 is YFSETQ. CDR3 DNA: TGCGCCAGCAGCTTGGAAGTCATCGGTTCTGGAAACACCATATATTTT. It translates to CASSLEVIGSGNTIYF. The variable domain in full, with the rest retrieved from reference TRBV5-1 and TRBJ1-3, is KAGVTQTPRYLIKTRGQQVTLSCSPISGHRSVSWYQQTPGQGLQFLFEYFSETQRNKGNFPGRFSGRQFSNSRSEMNVSTLELGDSALYLCASSLEVIGSGNTIYFGEGSWLTVV.

The chain's CDR3 is CAWSAGTGDFEQYF. The CDR3 DNA follows: TGTGCCTGGAGCGCCGGGACAGGGGACTTCGAGCAGTACTTC. The V gene is TRBV30, the J gene TRBJ2-5; 10 bases match TRBD1. The assigned J gene may be wrong: the sequence end matches TRBJ2-7 better. The V gene's germline CDR1 is GTSNPN and CDR2 SVGIG (reference sequence). The CDR3 sequence is 14 residues long.

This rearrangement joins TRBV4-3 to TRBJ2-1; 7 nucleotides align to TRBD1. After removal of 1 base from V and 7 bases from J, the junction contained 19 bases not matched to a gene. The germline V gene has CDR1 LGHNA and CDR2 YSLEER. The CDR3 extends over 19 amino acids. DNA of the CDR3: TGCGCCAGCAGCCAAGGCCTGGTCGGTGTGACAGGGCCTTGGAATGAGCAGTTCTTC. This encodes CASSQGLVGVTGPWNEQFF.

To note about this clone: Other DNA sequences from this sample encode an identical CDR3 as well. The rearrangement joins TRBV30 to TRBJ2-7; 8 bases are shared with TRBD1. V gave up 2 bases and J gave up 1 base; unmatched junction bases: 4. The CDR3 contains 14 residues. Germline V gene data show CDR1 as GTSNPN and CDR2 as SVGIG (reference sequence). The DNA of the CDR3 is TGTGCCTGGAGTACAGGGACAGGATCCTACGAGCAGTACTTC. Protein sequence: CAWSTGTGSYEQYF. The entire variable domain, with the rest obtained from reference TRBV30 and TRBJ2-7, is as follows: SQTIHQWPATLVQPVGSPLSLECTVEGTSNPNLYWYRQAAGRGLQLLFYSVGIGQISSEVPQNLSASRPQDRQFILSSKKLLLSDSGFYLCAWSTGTGSYEQYFGPGTRLTVT.

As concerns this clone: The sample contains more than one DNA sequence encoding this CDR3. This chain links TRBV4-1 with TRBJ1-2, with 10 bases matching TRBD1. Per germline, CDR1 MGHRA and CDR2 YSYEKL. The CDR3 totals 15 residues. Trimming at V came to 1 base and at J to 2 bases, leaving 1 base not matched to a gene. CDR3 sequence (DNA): TGCGCCAGCAGCCAAGGGGGACAGGGGAACTATGGCTACACCTTC. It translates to CASSQGGQGNYGYTF.